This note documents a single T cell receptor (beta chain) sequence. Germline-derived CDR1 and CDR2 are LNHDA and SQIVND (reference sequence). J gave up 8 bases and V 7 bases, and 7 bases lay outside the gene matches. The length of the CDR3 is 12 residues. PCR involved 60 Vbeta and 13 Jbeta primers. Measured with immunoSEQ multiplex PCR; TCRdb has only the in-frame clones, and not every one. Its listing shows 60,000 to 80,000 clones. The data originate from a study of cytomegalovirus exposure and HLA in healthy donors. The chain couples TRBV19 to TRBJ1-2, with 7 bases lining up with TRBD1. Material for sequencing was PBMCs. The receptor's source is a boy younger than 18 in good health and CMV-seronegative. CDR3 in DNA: TGTGCCAGTACCGATCAGGGGGGCGGCTACACCTTC. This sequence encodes CASTDQGGGYTF.